This T cell receptor (beta chain) came from a study of control samples from healthy donors and cancer patients. In germline, CDR1 is KGHSH, CDR2 LQKENI. Trimming left V 6 bases short and J 7 bases short, with 16 bases between. The CDR3 has 15 amino acids. Using immunoSEQ multiplex PCR, the repertoire was profiled, and TCRdb retains in-frame clones only, with some absent. The table records roughly 150,000 clones, roughly 92% of them present only once. The chain links TRBV18 to TRBJ1-6; D perhaps matches TRBD1 (5 bases). The receptor was derived from a man aged 45 to 65 in good health. Sequencing used blood. The CDR3 nucleotides are TGTGCCAGCTCGCCTGCACCAGGGACGAATTCACCCCTCCACTTT. It codes for CASSPAPGTNSPLHF.